This TCR beta chain was identified in a study of shared clonotypes between healthy human individuals (dated by TCRdb to the early 2020s). For the wider study: The cohort included a few men and a couple of women between 18 and 49 years of age. For each donor, CD4 naive and CD4 memory were each given three plates, CD8 naive was given two plates, and CD8 memory was given one plate. Blood TCR repertoires of five healthy adults were deeply sequenced to estimate repertoire size and the extent of clonotype sharing between individuals. Different laboratories and diverse techniques were used to prepare libraries and sequence TCR repertoires, to increase sequencing depth and limit assay-specific biases. Between about 0.8 and 9 billion PBMCs per donor were obtained by leukapheresis. The research as a whole found: The genetic and exposure-history diversity represented was limited by the small number of donors. Naive subsets generally had larger estimated clonotype richness than memory subsets. Based on pairwise subsampling, the degree of clonotype sharing among donors was expected to be affected by sequencing depth. Even with the large sequencing depth, rarefaction of the sorted-subset datasets indicated that sequencing was incomplete. Across a handful of donors, approximately 5% of naive CD4, approximately 3.5% of naive CD8, about 2% of memory CD4, and under 0.45% of memory CD8 clonotypes were shared. Sampling was restricted to blood, and TCR repertoires in tissue are likely to differ from TCR repertoires in blood. Compared with non-shared clonotypes, the clonotypes found in all four sorted-subset donors had higher generation probabilities.

CD8 naive samples were obtained by positive selection for CCR7 among CD45RO-negative cells, yielding a CD45RA+CCR7+ population from which TemRA cells were excluded. The donors were healthy, HIV-negative adults who had no recently reported acute infections or vaccinations. Only Caucasian adults living in Nashville, Tennessee, USA were represented among the donors. Blood was obtained by leukapheresis, after which PBMCs were separated by Ficoll-Histopaque density gradient centrifugation and cryopreserved in liquid nitrogen vapor phase. Analytical flow cytometry was used to check the purity and quantity of each magnetically sorted T cell population. Genomic DNA was isolated from every sorted fraction and measured by UV absorbance on a Nanodrop 2000c. Using the deep immunoSEQ assay, multiplex PCR amplified TCR CDR3 regions from genomic DNA. For each cell subset, the extracted genomic DNA was distributed evenly across all wells of several immunoSEQ 96-well plates, and each plate served as one replicate. For sorted subsets, each replicate PCR was loaded with approximately 0.2 ug genomic DNA, equivalent to 25,000 to 35,000 T cell genomes. Purified libraries were measured with a Qubit 3.0 fluorometer, size-checked on a Bioanalyzer 2100, and measured again with the KAPA Library Quantification kit. A separate single-read 150-cycle Illumina NextSeq 550 flow cell was used to sequence each immunoSEQ 96-well plate. The study's processing was this. The immunoSEQ output contained only junctional sequences without quality scores, so filtering could not match that applied to full-length reads. To assign V/J genes and CDR3, sequences were annotated using PyIR, a Python wrapper for IgBLAST v1.9, with IMGT germline references. Reads were removed for weak V/J assignments (E-value above 1e-6), missing CDR3, stop codons, out-of-frame junctions, or ambiguous translated residues. V3J clonotypes were defined as sequences sharing an identical inferred V gene, J gene, and CDR3 amino acid sequence. Percentage overlap between repertoires was computed as shared unique clonotypes divided by the size of the smaller repertoire. Three approaches were used to assess repertoire richness: RTK rarefaction, the Chao1 estimator, and Recon v2.1 estimates of unobserved clonotypes. Generation probabilities were computed with OLGA for all TCRbeta clonotypes obtained by the gDNA method from four donors. TCRdb provides this immuneACCESS table in a form limited to in-frame rearrangements. Some clones are lacking; in checked studies, under half of them reflect an unresolved V gene, and why the rest are absent is not known. That table gives V, J and clone size, and the DNA gave D and trimming. This sample has under 700,000 clones in its table, and around 96% of those were observed once. Over 0.1% of the sample belongs to the ten largest clones.

The V end gives up 0 bases and the J end 5 bases, leaving 7 bases in the junction not matched to a gene. The CDR3 contains 15 residues, cysteine and phenylalanine counted. The sequence is cut down to CDR3 DNA, 45 bases in frame from base 1. From the germline V gene (reference sequence), CDR1 is MNHEY and CDR2 is SMNVEV. The sample holds one count of this clone. Its recognized antigen is unknown. Nothing much larger sits one base from this clone, and base qualities are not available. The sample consisted of naive CD8+ T cells sorted from blood. The sample's cell subset or site label is to be understood as: CD45RA+CCR7+. The receptor was derived from a woman aged 30 to 39 in good health. The chain employs TRBV27 and TRBJ2-7; 7 nucleotides in the junction match TRBD1. The encoded CDR3 is CASSLSQTGSNEQYF. The nucleotide sequence is given as TGTGCCAGCAGTTTATCTCAGACAGGGTCCAACGAGCAGTACTTC.